One sample yielded the 30 T cell receptor beta chains listed below, sequenced in a study of tumor and adjacent non-tumor tissue in lung cancer. No cell sorting was done before RNA was extracted from the tissue. A modified ARM-PCR protocol with three rounds of nested PCR amplified TCRbeta. TCRdb called the multiplex PCR reads again in MiXCR, with one record for every CDR3 protein. The sample records about 200,000 distinct CDR3 sequences, about two thirds being singletons. The sample comprised lung tumor tissue. The receptors originated from a man in his fifties or sixties with non-small cell lung cancer.

Comments on this clonotype: This could be a read error, since a much larger clone is one nucleotide away. This chain uses TRBV5-4 with TRBJ2-3, with 11 bases fitting TRBD2. The V gene's germline CDR1 is SGHNT and CDR2 YYREEE (reference sequence). V trimming: 3 bases; J trimming: 4 bases; junction bases outside the gene matches: 7. The CDR3 has 16 amino acids. DNA for the CDR3: TGTGCCAGCAGCTCGGGACTAGCGGTCGTCGCAGATACGCAGTATTTT. It is translated as CASSSGLAVVADTQYF.

Concerning this clonotype itself: A junction boundary mismatches the germline segment, possibly from a read error. The V call is TRBV11-3, the J call TRBJ1-2; tentatively, D is TRBD1 (6 bases). Germline V gene lookup returns CDR1 SGHNT and CDR2 YENEEA. CDR3 size: 13 residues. Here the CDR3 DNA reads TGTGCCAGCAGATCTTCTGGGGGCTATGGCTACATCTTC. Protein product: CASRSSGGYGYIF.

Worth noting for this clonotype: At one boundary the junction diverges from the germline segment, which might be a read error. The J gene is TRBJ2-1, the V gene TRBV5-4; D gene uncertain. The germline V gene has CDR1 SGHNT and CDR2 YYREEE (reference sequence). The CDR3 consists of 14 residues. In DNA form, the CDR3 reads TGTCCCAGCAGTTCCCAAAGGAACAGCCCTGAGCAGTTCTTC. Its protein is CPSSSQRNSPEQFF.

This chain connects TRBV7-3 to TRBJ2-1, with D perhaps matching TRBD1 or TRBD2 (6 bases each). Germline V gene data show CDR1 as SGHTA and CDR2 as FQGTGA. V was clipped by 5 bases and J by 5 bases, with 22 bases between them. The CDR3 has 17 residues. CDR3 sequence reads: CASSPQTGARENNEQFF. The CDR3 DNA reads as TGTGCCAGCAGCCCGCAGACAGGAGCGCGGGAAAACAATGAGCAGTTCTTC.

V gene TRBV20-1 combines with J gene TRBJ2-1; possible D gene TRBD2, 6 bases. Looked up from germline, CDR1 is DFQATT and CDR2 is SNEGSKA (reference sequence). This CDR3 region has 15 residues. V shed 5 bases and J shed 7 bases, with 21 bases lying between them. This chain's CDR3 is CSAGVAASWRNEQFF. The CDR3 coding sequence is TGCAGTGCTGGAGTAGCGGCTAGCTGGAGGAATGAGCAGTTCTTC.

This clonotype has at least ten counts. The chain recombines TRBV4-2 with TRBJ1-1; D may be TRBD1 (6 bases). The CDR3 covers 14 residues. Trimming left V 5 bases short and J 2 bases short, with 12 bases between. Germline V gene data show CDR1 as LGHNA and CDR2 as YNFKEQ. The CDR3 sequence is CASSARGFNTEAFF. The CDR3 DNA sequence: TGTGCCAGCAGCGCCAGGGGATTTAACACTGAAGCTTTCTTT.

There are a few counts of this clonotype. The chain joins TRBV20-1 to TRBJ2-7; the match to TRBD1 covers 8 bases. Germline loops: CDR1 DFQATT, CDR2 SNEGSKA (reference sequence). The CDR3 has 13 residues. The J segment lost 5 bases and the V segment lost 2 bases, leaving 5 bases of the junction unmatched. CDR3 in DNA: TGCAGTGCTAGACGGACAGGGTACAACGAGCAGTACTTC. Translated, it gives CSARRTGYNEQYF.

Remarks on this clonotype: At one end the junction does not follow the germline gene, possibly because of a read error. V gene TRBV20-1 combines with J gene TRBJ2-3, with TRBD2 matching over 10 bases. Germline CDR1 is DFQATT and CDR2 is SNEGSKA (reference sequence). This CDR3 is built from 12 residues. The CDR3 here is CSIAGGLLAQYF. CDR3 bases: TGCAGTATAGCGGGGGGCCTCTTAGCGCAATATTTT.

V is TRBV5-1 and J is TRBJ2-5; TRBD2 aligns across 15 bases. Looked up from germline, CDR1 is SGHRS and CDR2 is YFSETQ. The V segment lost 3 bases and the J segment 1 base; nucleotides outside the gene matches: 4. This CDR3 comprises 17 residues. The CDR3 is CASSSGLAGGSQETQYF. The CDR3 bases are TGCGCCAGCAGCTCGGGACTAGCGGGAGGAAGCCAAGAGACCCAGTACTTC.

A remark on this clonotype: It may be a read error: a sequence one base away is much more abundant. The chain couples TRBV10-2 to TRBJ1-1; D remains ambiguous. V was cut by 7 bases and J by 1 base, with 10 bases left in between. The CDR3 contains 13 residues. CDR1 is WSHSY and CDR2 is SAAADI in the germline V gene. The DNA for the CDR3 is TGCGCCAGCACTGGAGGCCGGAACACTGAAGCTTTCTTT. It is translated as CASTGGRNTEAFF.

As concerns this clonotype: At one end, the junction sequence differs from germline, possibly due to a read error. This sequence joins TRBV4-1 and TRBJ2-1; D is possibly TRBD1 (6 bases). Germline V gives CDR1 MGHRA, CDR2 YSYEKL. The CDR3 length is 16 residues. The CDR3 sequence: CASSPTTGSRRNDQFF. The CDR3 DNA is TGCGCCAGCAGCCCGACGACAGGTTCCCGTCGCAATGATCAGTTCTTC.

As to this clonotype: An end of the junction differs from the germline gene, which may be a read error. The rearrangement uses TRBV24-1 and TRBJ2-1, with a weak D call TRBD2 (5 bases). This CDR3 has 15 residues. CDR1 and CDR2 (germline): KGHDR, SFDVKD. The CDR3 bases are TGTGCCACCAGTGATGCGGTACTAGTATTGAGTGAGCAATTCTTC. Translating gives CATSDAVLVLSEQFF.

This clonotype was seen once. A single base separates this from a much larger clone, so it may be a read error. The chain is built from TRBV7-2 and TRBJ2-4; 13 bases line up with TRBD2. The CDR3 has 15 residues. CDR1 is SGHTA, CDR2 FQGNSA, per germline. V shed 9 bases, J shed 5 bases, and the junction held 7 bases outside the gene matches. CDR3 amino acids: CARSRTSGSENIQYF. CDR3 nucleotides: TGTGCCAGGAGCCGGACTAGCGGGAGCGAAAACATTCAGTACTTC.

As for this clonotype: An end of the junction differs from the germline gene, which may be a read error. The rearrangement links TRBV5-6 to TRBJ2-7, with 8 bases aligning to TRBD1. There are 15 residues in the CDR3. Germline V gene sequence: CDR1 SGHDT, CDR2 YYEEEE. As DNA, the CDR3 is TGTGACAGCAGCTTGGCACCAGGGGGCGGGAACGAGCAGTACTTC. It is translated as CDSSLAPGGGNEQYF. Full variable domain (rest looked up from reference TRBV5-6 and TRBJ2-7): DAGVTQSPTHLIKTRGQQVTLRCSPKSGHDTVSWYQQALGQGPQFIFQYYEEEERQRGNFPDRFSGHQFPNYSSELNVNALLLGDSALYLCDSSLAPGGGNEQYFGPGTRLTVT.

The chain joins TRBV6-5 to TRBJ2-3, with no clear D. The CDR3 contains 15 residues. From germline, CDR1 is MNHEY and CDR2 SVGAGI. Trimming stripped 7 bases from V and 5 bases from J, with 19 bases between. In DNA, the CDR3 is TGTGCCAGCAACGTCAGTGAGGTTACTGTAGATACGCAGTATTTT. Translation gives CASNVSEVTVDTQYF.

This chain uses TRBV4-3 with TRBJ2-7; the D call may be TRBD1 or TRBD2 (6 bases each). The germline gives CDR1 LGHNA, CDR2 YSLEER. V lost 2 bases, J lost 3 bases, and 26 bases lay in between. There are 19 residues in the CDR3. Here the CDR3 reads CASSQYLQGRGSGLYEQYF. The CDR3 DNA reads TGCGCCAGCAGCCAATATCTACAGGGAAGAGGTAGCGGCCTCTACGAGCAGTACTTC.

Regarding this clonotype: Without the conserved terminal phenylalanine or tryptophan, this CDR3 likely stems from a read error. The chain recombines TRBV20-1 with TRBJ2-3; D unclear. The CDR3 consists of 14 residues. The germline V and J ends were trimmed by 6 bases and 4 bases, with 17 bases remaining between them. The germline gives CDR1 DFQATT, CDR2 SNEGSKA (reference sequence). The CDR3 coding sequence is TGCAGTGCCCTCCCCGAGGCTCCCGCAGATACGCAGTATTAT. Translating gives CSALPEAPADTQYY.

Worth noting for this clonotype: One end of the junction is discordant with germline, which a read error may explain. The gene calls are TRBV11-1 and TRBJ2-1; 10 nucleotides align to TRBD2. CDR3 length: 17 amino acids. Germline-derived CDR1 and CDR2 are SGHAT and FQDESV (reference sequence). CDR3 in DNA: TGTGCCAGCAGCTTATCTCTGCTAGCGGGAGACAACAACGAGCAGTTCTTC. Translated, it gives CASSLSLLAGDNNEQFF.

This clonotype appeared a few times. The chain uses TRBV12-5 and TRBJ1-1, with D possibly being TRBD1 (6 bases). Between the trimmed V and J ends, which lost 3 bases and 5 bases, there was a span of 25 bases. The CDR3 has 18 amino acids. From germline, CDR1 is LGHNT and CDR2 FRNRAP. This chain's CDR3 is CASGFRLGGLVGRTEAFF. The CDR3 nucleotides read TGTGCTAGTGGTTTCCGACTGGGGGGGCTTGTGGGGCGGACTGAAGCTTTCTTT.

Regarding this clonotype: Its ends do not fully match the called genes, so a read error is possible. This chain connects TRBV6-2 or TRBV6-3 to TRBJ2-1; D is perhaps TRBD2 (6 bases). CDR1 and CDR2 (germline): MNHEY, SVGEGT. The CDR3 is 16 residues long. In DNA form, the CDR3 reads TGTGCCAGCTCCCCCCGGGGGTCTAGCTCCTACAATGAGCAGATCTTC. Protein product: CASSPRGSSSYNEQIF.

The chain employs TRBV5-1 and TRBJ1-5; D is undetermined. V was cut by 6 bases and J by 3 bases, with 13 bases left in between. The CDR3 is 14 amino acids. Germline V lookup: CDR1 SGHRS, CDR2 YFSETQ. CDR3 loop: CASNTGFDNQPQHF. CDR3 coding DNA: TGCGCCAGCAACACCGGCTTCGACAATCAGCCCCAGCATTTT.

This clonotype showed up just a few times. The V gene is TRBV20-1, the J gene TRBJ2-3; D gene unclear. Germline V lookup: CDR1 DFQATT, CDR2 SNEGSKA (reference sequence). The CDR3 has 12 residues. V was cut by 8 bases and J by 6 bases, with 15 bases left in between. CDR3 region: CSPTADLDTQYF. As DNA, the CDR3 is TGCAGTCCCACAGCCGACCTTGATACGCAGTATTTT.

CDR3 amino acids: CSARHSGRSSNEQFF. CDR3 nucleotide sequence: TGCAGTGCTAGACATAGCGGGAGGTCGAGCAATGAGCAGTTCTTC. This sequence joins TRBV20-1 and TRBJ2-1; 10 bases match TRBD2. This CDR3 spans 15 amino acids. V lost 2 bases to trimming and J lost 6 bases; unmatched junction nucleotides: 7. In germline, CDR1 is DFQATT, CDR2 SNEGSKA (reference sequence).

The gene calls are TRBV20-1 and TRBJ2-3, with D possibly matching TRBD1 (5 bases). The CDR3 loop spans 16 amino acids. In germline, CDR1 is DFQATT, CDR2 SNEGSKA (reference sequence). V gave up 3 bases and J gave up 6 bases, with 22 bases separating them. For the CDR3, the DNA is TGCAGTGCTAGTGATATGTTTACGATTAACAGGGATACGCAGTATTTT. This gives the protein CSASDMFTINRDTQYF.

This rearrangement joins TRBV29-1 to TRBJ2-1; TRBD1 matches 7 bases. The CDR3 is 13 amino acids. CDR1 is SQVTM, CDR2 ANQGSEA, per germline. V lost 0 bases to trimming and J lost 10 bases; unmatched junction nucleotides: 6. In DNA, the CDR3 is TGCAGCGTTGAAGATCCTCTGGGACAGGAGCAGTTCTTC. Translated: CSVEDPLGQEQFF.

The rearrangement uses TRBV11-3 and TRBJ2-3; 11 positions agree with TRBD2. V lost 9 bases to trimming and J lost 3 bases; unmatched junction nucleotides: 11. This CDR3 is built from 16 residues. Germline values: CDR1 SGHNT, CDR2 YENEEA. For the CDR3, the DNA is TGTGCCAGTAGCCTGTTAGCGGGGGGGAAAACAGATACGCAGTATTTT. This translates into CASSLLAGGKTDTQYF.

By sample share, this clonotype is medium-sized. The rearrangement joins TRBV12-3 or TRBV12-4 to TRBJ2-7; 8 nucleotides align to TRBD1. This CDR3 spans 16 amino acids. V shed 2 bases, J shed 5 bases, and the junction held 11 bases outside the gene matches. CDR3 sequence (DNA): TGTGCCAGCAGTTTATTTTTCGGACAGGGTAGGAACGAGCAGTACTTC. Translated: CASSLFFGQGRNEQYF.

The V and J genes are TRBV12-3 or TRBV12-4 and TRBJ2-1; tentatively, D is TRBD1 or TRBD2 (5 bases each). Trimming cost V 11 bases and J 9 bases, with 23 bases left between them. CDR3 length: 14 residues. The CDR3: CAGKEGLVPVEQFF. The CDR3 nucleotides are TGTGCCGGCAAAGAGGGGCTAGTTCCTGTTGAGCAGTTCTTC.

This clonotype was seen more than once but under ten times. The rearrangement links TRBV10-2 to TRBJ2-2; D unclear. Germline V gives CDR1 WSHSY, CDR2 SAAADI. Trimming pared 4 bases from V and 0 bases from J, leaving 9 bases between. This CDR3 comprises 15 residues. Written as DNA, the CDR3 is TGCGCCAGCAGTGGAGGTAGTTCGAACACCGGGGAGCTGTTTTTT. It translates to CASSGGSSNTGELFF.

In its sample, this clonotype was seen once. The junction and the germline gene differ at one end; a read error may be behind it. The rearrangement joins TRBV29-1 to TRBJ1-3, with 9 bases lining up with TRBD1. The length of the CDR3 is 13 residues. The germline V gene encodes CDR1 SQVTM and CDR2 ANQGSEA. The CDR3: CSVAGQGENTIYF. The DNA of the CDR3 is TGCAGCGTTGCGGGACAGGGTGAAAACACTATATATTTT.